This T cell receptor (beta chain) emerged from a study of blood T cell repertoires in COVID-19. For the study at large: Sample material is recorded as cDNA or gDNA derived from T cells, B-cell-depleted T cells, or PBMCs.

CDR1 is LNHDA, CDR2 SQIVND, per germline (reference sequence). Trimming stripped 7 bases from V and 4 bases from J, with 20 bases between. The CDR3 runs 16 residues. Original methodology: Using reference gene primer amplification, nucleated cell counts were estimated. Some clones are missing from TCRdb's copy, which holds only in-frame ones; the method was immunoSEQ multiplex PCR. That table gives V, J and clone size, and the DNA gave D and trimming. The sample shows 85,000 to 100,000 clones, roughly nine tenths of them seen only once. This TCR derives from a man in his 60s with acute or convalescent COVID-19. The rearrangement uses TRBV19 and TRBJ2-1; D possibly corresponds to TRBD1 (7 bases). The sequencing input was peripheral blood. CDR3 sequence (DNA): TGTGCCAGTACTCCCCCAGGGGCAGGGGGGTACAATGAGCAGTTCTTC. Amino acid sequence: CASTPPGAGGYNEQFF.